The present entry profiles one TCR beta chain with its context. This CDR3 spans 13 amino acids. CDR1 and CDR2 (germline): PRHDT, FYEKMQ (reference sequence). Between the trimmed V and J ends, which lost 5 bases and 3 bases, there was a span of 5 bases. These data are taken from a study of blood T cell repertoires in COVID-19. The assay was immunoSEQ multiplex PCR, and TCRdb's table has in-frame clones only and misses some. The sample holds approximately 670,000 clones, over 80% seen once. This TCR was recovered from a woman aged 18 to 35 with acute or convalescent COVID-19. Sequencing was carried out using peripheral blood. The rearrangement uses TRBV13 and TRBJ2-6; D is unresolved. As DNA, the CDR3 is TGTGCCAGCAGCCAGGATGGGGCCAACGTCCTGACTTTC. Encoded protein: CASSQDGANVLTF.